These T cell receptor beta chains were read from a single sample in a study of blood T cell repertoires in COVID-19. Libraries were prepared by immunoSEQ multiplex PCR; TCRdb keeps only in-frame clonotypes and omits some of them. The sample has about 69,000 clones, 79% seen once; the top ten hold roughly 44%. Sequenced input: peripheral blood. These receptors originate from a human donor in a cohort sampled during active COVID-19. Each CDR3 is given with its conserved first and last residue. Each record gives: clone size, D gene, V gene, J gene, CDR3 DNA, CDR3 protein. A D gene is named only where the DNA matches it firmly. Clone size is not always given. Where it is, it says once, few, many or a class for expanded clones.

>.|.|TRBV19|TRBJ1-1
TGTGCCAGTAGTTTCGGTGTTCGCGAAGCTTTCTTT
CASSFGVREAFF
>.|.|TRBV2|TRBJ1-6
TGTGCCAGCAGTGATGAGGCAGGGAATTCACCCCTCCACTTT
CASSDEAGNSPLHF
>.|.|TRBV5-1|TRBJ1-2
TGCGCCAGCAGCTTATCGGGGACTCAGTATGGCTACACCTTC
CASSLSGTQYGYTF
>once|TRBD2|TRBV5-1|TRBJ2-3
TGCGCCAGCAGCTCGGGACTAGCGGGAGGGTATTATACGCAGTATTTT
CASSSGLAGGYYTQYF
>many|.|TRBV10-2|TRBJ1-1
TGCGCCAGCAGTGACTCCGACAGGAACACTGAAGCTTTCTTT
CASSDSDRNTEAFF
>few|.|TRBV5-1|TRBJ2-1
TGCGCCAGCAGCTTGGCAGCTAGCGCGTACAATGAGCAGTTCTTC
CASSLAASAYNEQFF
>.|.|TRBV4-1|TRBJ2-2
TGCGCCAGCAGCTGGGAGCCAACCGGGGAGCTGTTTTTT
CASSWEPTGELFF
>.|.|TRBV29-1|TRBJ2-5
TGCAGCGTGGTCCAGAGGTTCCAAGAGACCCAGTACTTC
CSVVQRFQETQYF
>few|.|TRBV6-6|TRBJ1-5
TGTGCCAGCAGTCCCGGGGATAGCAATCAGCCCCAGCATTTT
CASSPGDSNQPQHF
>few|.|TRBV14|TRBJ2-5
TGTGCCAGCAGCCAAATAAGTGCCGGGGGAGTAAGAGAGACCCAGTACTTC
CASSQISAGGVRETQYF
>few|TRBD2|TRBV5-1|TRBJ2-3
TGCGCCAGCAGCCCTGGTGGCGGGGGGACTGACTATACGCAGTATTTT
CASSPGGGGTDYTQYF
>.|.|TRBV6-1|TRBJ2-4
TGTGCCAGCAGTGATTATGGGGCAAACATTCAGTACTTC
CASSDYGANIQYF
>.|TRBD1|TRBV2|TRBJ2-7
TGTGCCAGCAGTGTACCGGGACAGGGGTCCGAGCAGTACTTC
CASSVPGQGSEQYF
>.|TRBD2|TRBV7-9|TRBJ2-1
TGTGCCAGCAGCTTAGAGTTTAGCGGGGAGCAGTTCTTC
CASSLEFSGEQFF
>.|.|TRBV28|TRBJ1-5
TGTGCCAGCAGTTTGAATGGGGGCCCTAGCAATCAGCCCCAGCATTTT
CASSLNGGPSNQPQHF
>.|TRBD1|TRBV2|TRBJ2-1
TGTGCCAGCACATTACAGGGGGACTCATCCTACAATGAGCAGTTCTTC
CASTLQGDSSYNEQFF
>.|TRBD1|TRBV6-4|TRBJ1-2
TGTGCCAGCAGCCGGGACAGGGGCGCTGGCTACACCTTC
CASSRDRGAGYTF
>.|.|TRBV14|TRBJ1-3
TGTGCCAGCAGCCACAGGGCAGTCGCTCGGAACACCATATATTTT
CASSHRAVARNTIYF
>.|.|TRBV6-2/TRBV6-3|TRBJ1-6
TGTGCCAGCAGTTACGGACAGAATTCACCCCTCCACTTT
CASSYGQNSPLHF
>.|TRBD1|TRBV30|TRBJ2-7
TGTGCCTGGGGACAGGGCTTTTACGAGCAGTACTTC
CAWGQGFYEQYF
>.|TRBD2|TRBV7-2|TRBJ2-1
TGTGCCAGCAGTCTAGCGGGAGGGTCGGGGAACAAGGATGAGCAGTTCTTC
CASSLAGGSGNKDEQFF
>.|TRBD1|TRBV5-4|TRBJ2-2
TGTGCCAGCAGCTTTTCCGGGACAGGGAACACCGGGGAGCTGTTTTTT
CASSFSGTGNTGELFF
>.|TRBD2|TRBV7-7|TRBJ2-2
TGTGCTAGCAGCTTAAGGCTAGCGGGGGCCAACACCGGGGAGCTGTTTTTT
CASSLRLAGANTGELFF
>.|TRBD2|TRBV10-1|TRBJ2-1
TGCGCCAGCAGTGACCCGGGAGGGGTAGATGAGCAGTTCTTC
CASSDPGGVDEQFF
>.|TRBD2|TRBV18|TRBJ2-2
TGTGCCAGCTCACCAGCTGGGACTAGCGGGAGAGCCGGGGAGCTGTTTTTT
CASSPAGTSGRAGELFF
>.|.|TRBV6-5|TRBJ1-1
TGTGCCAGCCGGTCCTCGGGGACTGAAGCTTTCTTT
CASRSSGTEAFF
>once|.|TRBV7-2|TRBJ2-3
TGTGCCAGCAGTCCCGGGGGTACCGGCCCAGATACGCAGTATTTT
CASSPGGTGPDTQYF
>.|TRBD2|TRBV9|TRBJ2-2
TGTGCCAGCAGCCCCCGCGGTAGCGGGAGTTCCACCGGGGAGCTGTTTTTT
CASSPRGSGSSTGELFF
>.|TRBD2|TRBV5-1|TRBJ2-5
TGCGCCAGCAGCTTGGGGGGCGGGAGAGAGACCCAGTACTTC
CASSLGGGRETQYF
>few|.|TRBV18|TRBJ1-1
TGTGCCAGCTCAGCGGACAGAAACACTGAAGCTTTCTTT
CASSADRNTEAFF
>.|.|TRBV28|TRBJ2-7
TGTGCCAGCAGTGCCCAAGACACAGACCTTCAGTACTTC
CASSAQDTDLQYF
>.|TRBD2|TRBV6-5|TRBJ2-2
TGTGCCAGCAGTCGGGGGAGGGCGACCACCGGGGAGCTGTTTTTT
CASSRGRATTGELFF